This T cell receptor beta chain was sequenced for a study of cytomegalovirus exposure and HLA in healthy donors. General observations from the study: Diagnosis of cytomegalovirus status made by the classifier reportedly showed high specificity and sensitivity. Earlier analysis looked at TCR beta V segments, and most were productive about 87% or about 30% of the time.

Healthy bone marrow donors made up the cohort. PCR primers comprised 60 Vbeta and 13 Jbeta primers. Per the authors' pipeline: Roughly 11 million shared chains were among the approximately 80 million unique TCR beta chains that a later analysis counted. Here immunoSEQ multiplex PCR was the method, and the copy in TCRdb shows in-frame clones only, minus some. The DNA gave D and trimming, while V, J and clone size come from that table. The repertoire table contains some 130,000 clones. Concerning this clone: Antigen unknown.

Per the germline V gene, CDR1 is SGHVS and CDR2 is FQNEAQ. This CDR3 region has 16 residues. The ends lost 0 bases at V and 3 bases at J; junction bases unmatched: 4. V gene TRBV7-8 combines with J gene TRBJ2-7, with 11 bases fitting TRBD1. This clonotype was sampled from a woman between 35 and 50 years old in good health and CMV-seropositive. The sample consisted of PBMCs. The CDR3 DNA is TGTGCCAGCAGCTTAGCGAGGGACAGGGGGGGCTACGAGCAGTACTTC. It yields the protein CASSLARDRGGYEQYF.